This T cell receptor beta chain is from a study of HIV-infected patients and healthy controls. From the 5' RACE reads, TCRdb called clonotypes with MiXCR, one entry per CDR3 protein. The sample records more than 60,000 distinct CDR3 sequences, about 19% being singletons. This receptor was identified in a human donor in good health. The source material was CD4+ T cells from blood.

CDR3 loop: CASSLDRGKISTDTQYF. DNA of the CDR3: TGCGCCAGCAGCTTGGACAGGGGGAAGATAAGCACAGATACGCAGTATTTT. V gene TRBV5-1 combines with J gene TRBJ2-3; 8 bases fit TRBD1. V shed 0 bases and J 0 bases; nucleotides not matched to a gene: 6. The length of the CDR3 is 17 residues. The germline gives CDR1 SGHRS, CDR2 YFSETQ.